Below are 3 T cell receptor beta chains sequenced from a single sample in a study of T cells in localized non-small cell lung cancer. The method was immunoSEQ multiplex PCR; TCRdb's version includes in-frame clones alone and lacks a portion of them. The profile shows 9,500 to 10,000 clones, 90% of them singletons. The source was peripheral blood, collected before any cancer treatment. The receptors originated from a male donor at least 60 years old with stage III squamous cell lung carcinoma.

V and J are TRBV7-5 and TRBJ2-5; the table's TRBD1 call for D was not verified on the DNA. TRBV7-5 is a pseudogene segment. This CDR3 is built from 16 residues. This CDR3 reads CARSSDLQGSGETQYF. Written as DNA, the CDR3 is TGTGCCAGAAGCTCCGACCTACAGGGTAGTGGAGAGACCCAGTACTTC.

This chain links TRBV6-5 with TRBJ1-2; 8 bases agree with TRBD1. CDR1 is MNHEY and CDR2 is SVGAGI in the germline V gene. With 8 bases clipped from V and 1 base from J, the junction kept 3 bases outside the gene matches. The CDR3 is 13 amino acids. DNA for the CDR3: TGTGCCAGCCAGGGACAGGATAACTATGGCTACACCTTC. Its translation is CASQGQDNYGYTF.

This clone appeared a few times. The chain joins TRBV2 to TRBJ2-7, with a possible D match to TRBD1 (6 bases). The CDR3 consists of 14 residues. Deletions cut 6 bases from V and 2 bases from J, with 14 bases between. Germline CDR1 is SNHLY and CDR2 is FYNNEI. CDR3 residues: CASRETGTAYEQYF. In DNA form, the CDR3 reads TGTGCCAGCAGGGAGACAGGAACAGCCTACGAGCAGTACTTC. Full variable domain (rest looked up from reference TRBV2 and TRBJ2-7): EPEVTQTPSHQVTQMGQEVILRCVPISNHLYFYWYRQILGQKVEFLVSFYNNEISEKSEIFDDQFSVERPDGSNFTLKIRSTKLEDSAMYFCASRETGTAYEQYFGPGTRLTVT.